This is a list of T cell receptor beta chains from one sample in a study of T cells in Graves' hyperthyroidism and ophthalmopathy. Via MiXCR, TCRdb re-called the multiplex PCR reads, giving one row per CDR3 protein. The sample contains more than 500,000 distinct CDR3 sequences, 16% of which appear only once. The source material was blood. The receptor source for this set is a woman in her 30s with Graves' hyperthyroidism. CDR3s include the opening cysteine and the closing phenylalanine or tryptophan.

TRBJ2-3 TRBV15 CATSRDKGEGTDTQYF
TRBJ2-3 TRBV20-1 CSARDPRGGDTQYF
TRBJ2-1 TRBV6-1 CASSATGVYEQFF
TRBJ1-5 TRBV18 CASSPLSVNQPQHF
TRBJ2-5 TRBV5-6 CASSRPGGWETQYF
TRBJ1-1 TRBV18 CASSWTGAEAFF
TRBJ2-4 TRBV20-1 CSALRGWMIGKNIQYF
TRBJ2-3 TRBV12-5 CASGDRTDTQYF
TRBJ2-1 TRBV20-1 CSARPLAGGNNEQFF
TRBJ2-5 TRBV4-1 CASSQDRSGGRAQYF
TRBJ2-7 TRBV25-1 CASGFYRVRVFVYEQYF
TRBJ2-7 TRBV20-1 CSAPPSGANEQYF
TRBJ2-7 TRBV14 CASSRDRGIGRAAYEQYF
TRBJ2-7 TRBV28 CASSLRQGAGFFYEQYF
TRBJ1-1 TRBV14 CASSQVSRAEAFF
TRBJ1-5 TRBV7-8 CASSLALQPQHF
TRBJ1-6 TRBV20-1 CSASSGAYNSPLHF
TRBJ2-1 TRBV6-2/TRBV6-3 CASSGGRYNEQFF
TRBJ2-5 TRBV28 CASSMTGGETQYF
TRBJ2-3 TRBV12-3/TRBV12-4 CASSSSPGTSGSTDTQYF
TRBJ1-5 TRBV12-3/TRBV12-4 CASSFGWADQPQHF
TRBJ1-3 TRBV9 CASSVAGGLGNTIYF
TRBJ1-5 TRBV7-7 CASSRKLGPQTPPQHF
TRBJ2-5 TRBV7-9 CASSLVWTGPETQYF
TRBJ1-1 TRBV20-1 CNATLRVTEAFF
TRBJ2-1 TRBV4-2 CASSQGFRSGRQTYNEQFF
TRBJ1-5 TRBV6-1 CASSMEVGQPQHF
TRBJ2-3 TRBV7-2 CASSLTGAATDTQYF
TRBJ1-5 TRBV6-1 CASSTDRASNQPQHF
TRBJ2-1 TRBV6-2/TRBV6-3 CASSSLTSGNYNEQFF
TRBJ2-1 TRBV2 CASSEELAGVEQFF
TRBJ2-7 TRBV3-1 CASSQETRTRRFNYEQYF
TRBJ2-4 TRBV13 CASSRRGKNIQYF
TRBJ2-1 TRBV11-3 CASSAMGTSEQFF
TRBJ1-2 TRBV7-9 CASSLVTGDPYAGYTF
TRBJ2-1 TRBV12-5 CASEETGVLGYNEQFF
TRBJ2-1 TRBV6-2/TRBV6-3 CASSYSTSGRGSSYNEQFF
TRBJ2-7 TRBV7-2 CASSLMGTGPYEQYF
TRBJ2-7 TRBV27 CASSKGQGKNYEQYF
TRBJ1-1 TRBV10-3 CAISDRDRVLGTEAFF